This TCR beta chain originates from a study of cytomegalovirus exposure and HLA in healthy donors. Findings and caveats of the study: A later analysis reportedly identified an Asian-associated ancestry cluster as carrying fewer N-insertions than the roughly 670-donor mean. Owing to their indistinguishability, certain V segments, notably TRBV6-2 and TRBV6-3, were excluded. TCR sequences were mostly rare, though some public TCRs occurred in many donors. A later analysis showed that HLA-associated TCR beta chains had undergone more clonal expansion than equally common others.

The PCR contained 60 Vbeta and 13 Jbeta primers. Only in-frame clones appear in the TCRdb table, and some are missing; sequencing was by immunoSEQ multiplex PCR. This table has about 120,000 clones, over 75% appearing once. Germline V gives CDR1 KGHSH, CDR2 LQKENI. This CDR3 comprises 14 residues. V was trimmed by 3 bases and J by 2 bases, leaving 10 bases between them. About this clone itself: The antigen is unknown.

This chain connects TRBV18 to TRBJ1-1; D is unclear. Sequences were obtained from PBMCs. The sequence derives from a woman younger than 35 in good health and CMV-seronegative. CDR3 amino acids: CASSPALSNTEAFF. In nucleotides, the CDR3 is TGTGCCAGCTCACCCGCGCTGAGCAACACTGAAGCTTTCTTT.